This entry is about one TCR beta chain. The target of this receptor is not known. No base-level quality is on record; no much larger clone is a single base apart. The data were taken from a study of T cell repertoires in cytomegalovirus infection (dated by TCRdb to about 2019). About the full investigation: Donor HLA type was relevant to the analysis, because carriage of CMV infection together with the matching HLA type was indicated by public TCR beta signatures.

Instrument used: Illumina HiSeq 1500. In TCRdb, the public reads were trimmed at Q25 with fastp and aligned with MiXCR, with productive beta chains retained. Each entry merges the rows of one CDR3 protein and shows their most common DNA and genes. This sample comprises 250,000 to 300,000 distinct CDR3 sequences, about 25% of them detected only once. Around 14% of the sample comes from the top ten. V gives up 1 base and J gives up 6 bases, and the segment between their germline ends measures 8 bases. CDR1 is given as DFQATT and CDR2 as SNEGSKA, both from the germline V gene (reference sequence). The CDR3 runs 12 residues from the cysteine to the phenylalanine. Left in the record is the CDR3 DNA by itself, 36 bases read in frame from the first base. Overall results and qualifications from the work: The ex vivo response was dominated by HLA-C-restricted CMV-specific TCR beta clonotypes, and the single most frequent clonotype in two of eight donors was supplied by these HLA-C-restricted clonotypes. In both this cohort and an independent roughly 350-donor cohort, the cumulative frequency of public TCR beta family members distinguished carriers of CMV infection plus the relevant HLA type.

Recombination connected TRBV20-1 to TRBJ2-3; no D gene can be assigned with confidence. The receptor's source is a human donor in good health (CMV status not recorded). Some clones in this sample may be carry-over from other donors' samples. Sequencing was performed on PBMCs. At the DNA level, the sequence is TGCAGTGCTAGAGCCAACTACGATACGCAGTATTTT. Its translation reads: CSARANYDTQYF.